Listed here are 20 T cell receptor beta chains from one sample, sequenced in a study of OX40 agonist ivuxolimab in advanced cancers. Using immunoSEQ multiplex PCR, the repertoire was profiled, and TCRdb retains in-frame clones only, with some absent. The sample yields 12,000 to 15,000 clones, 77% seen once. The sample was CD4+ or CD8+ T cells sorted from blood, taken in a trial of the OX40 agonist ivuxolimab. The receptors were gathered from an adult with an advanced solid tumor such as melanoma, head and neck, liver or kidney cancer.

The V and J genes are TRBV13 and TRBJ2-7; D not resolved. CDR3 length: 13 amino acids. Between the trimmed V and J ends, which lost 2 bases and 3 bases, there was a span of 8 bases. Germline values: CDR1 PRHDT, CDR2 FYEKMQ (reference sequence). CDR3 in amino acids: CASSLRVGYEQYF. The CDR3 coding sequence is TGTGCCAGCAGCTTACGGGTGGGCTACGAGCAGTACTTC.

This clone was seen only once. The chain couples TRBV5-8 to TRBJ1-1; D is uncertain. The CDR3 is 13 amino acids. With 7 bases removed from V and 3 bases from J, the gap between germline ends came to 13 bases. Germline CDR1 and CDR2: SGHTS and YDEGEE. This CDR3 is CASLREPYTEAFF. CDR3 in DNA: TGTGCCAGCTTAAGGGAGCCGTACACTGAAGCTTTCTTT.

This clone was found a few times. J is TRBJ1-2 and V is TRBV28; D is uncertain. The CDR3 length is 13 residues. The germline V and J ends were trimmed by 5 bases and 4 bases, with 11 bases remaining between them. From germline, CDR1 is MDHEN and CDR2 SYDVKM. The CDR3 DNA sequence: TGTGCCAGCAGTGATCCGATGCCCTATGGCTACACCTTC. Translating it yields CASSDPMPYGYTF.

CDR3 sequence: CASSYLSGTNTGELFF. CDR3 sequence (DNA): TGTGCCAGCAGTTATCTATCTGGCACGAACACCGGGGAGCTGTTTTTT. The rearrangement links TRBV6-5 to TRBJ2-2, with D unclear. The germline CDR1 and CDR2 sequences are MNHEY and SVGAGI. The V and J ends lost 3 bases and 0 bases respectively, with 11 bases between them. This CDR3 is 16 amino acids long.

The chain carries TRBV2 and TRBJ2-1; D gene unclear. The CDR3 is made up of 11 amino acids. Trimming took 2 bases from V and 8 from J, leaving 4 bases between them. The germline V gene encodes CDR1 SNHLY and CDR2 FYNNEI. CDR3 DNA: TGTGCCAGCAGTGAATTCGATGAGCAGTTCTTC. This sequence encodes CASSEFDEQFF.

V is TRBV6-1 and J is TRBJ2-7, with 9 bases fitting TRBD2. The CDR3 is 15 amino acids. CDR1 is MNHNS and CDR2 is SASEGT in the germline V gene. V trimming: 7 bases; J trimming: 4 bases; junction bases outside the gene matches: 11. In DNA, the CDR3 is TGTGCCAGCACCGAAGGGCTAGCGGGATGGTACGAGCAGTACTTC. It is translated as CASTEGLAGWYEQYF.

The CDR3 region has the DNA TGCGCCAGCACGTCGACAGGGAAGAACACTGAAGCTTTCTTT. Its protein is CASTSTGKNTEAFF. The rearrangement links TRBV10-2 to TRBJ1-1, with 7 bases matching TRBD1. Germline-derived CDR1 and CDR2 are WSHSY and SAAADI. CDR3 length equals 14 residues. Losses at the gene ends were 7 bases for V and 1 base for J; bases not matched to a gene: 6.

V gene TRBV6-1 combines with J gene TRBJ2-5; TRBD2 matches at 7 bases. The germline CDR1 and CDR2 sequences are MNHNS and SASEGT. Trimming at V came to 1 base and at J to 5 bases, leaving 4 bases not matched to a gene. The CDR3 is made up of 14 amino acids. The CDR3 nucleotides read TGTGCCAGCAGTGAAGTGACTAGCAGGGAGACCCAGTACTTC. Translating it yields CASSEVTSRETQYF.

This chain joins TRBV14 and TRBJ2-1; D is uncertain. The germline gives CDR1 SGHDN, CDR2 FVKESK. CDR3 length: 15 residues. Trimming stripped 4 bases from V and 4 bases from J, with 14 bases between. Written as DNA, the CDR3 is TGTGCCAGCAGCCCTCCAATTAATCCGTACAATGAGCAGTTCTTC. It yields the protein CASSPPINPYNEQFF.

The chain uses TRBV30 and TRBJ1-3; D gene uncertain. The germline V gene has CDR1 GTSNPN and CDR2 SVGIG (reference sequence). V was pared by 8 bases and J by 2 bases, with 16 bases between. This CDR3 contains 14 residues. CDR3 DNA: TGTGCCGGAAACCGGGCCCACGCTGGAAACACCATATATTTT. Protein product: CAGNRAHAGNTIYF.

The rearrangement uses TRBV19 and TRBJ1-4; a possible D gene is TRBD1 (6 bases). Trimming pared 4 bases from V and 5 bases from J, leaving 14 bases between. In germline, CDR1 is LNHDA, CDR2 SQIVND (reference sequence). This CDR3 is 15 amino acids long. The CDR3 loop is CASSRRTAGNEKLFF. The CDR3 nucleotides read TGTGCCAGTAGTAGAAGGACAGCAGGAAATGAAAAACTGTTTTTT.

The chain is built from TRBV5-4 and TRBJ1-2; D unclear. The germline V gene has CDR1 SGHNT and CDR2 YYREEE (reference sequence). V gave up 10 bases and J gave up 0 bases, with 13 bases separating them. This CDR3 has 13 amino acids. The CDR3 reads CAVKVNTNYGYTF. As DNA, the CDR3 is TGTGCCGTAAAGGTGAATACTAACTATGGCTACACCTTC.

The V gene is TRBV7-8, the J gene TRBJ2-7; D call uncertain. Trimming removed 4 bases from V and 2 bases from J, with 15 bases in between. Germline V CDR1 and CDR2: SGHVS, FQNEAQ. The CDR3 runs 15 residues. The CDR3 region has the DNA TGTGCCAGCAGCTCCGGGTCACTCACAACCTACGAGCAGTACTTC. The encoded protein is CASSSGSLTTYEQYF.

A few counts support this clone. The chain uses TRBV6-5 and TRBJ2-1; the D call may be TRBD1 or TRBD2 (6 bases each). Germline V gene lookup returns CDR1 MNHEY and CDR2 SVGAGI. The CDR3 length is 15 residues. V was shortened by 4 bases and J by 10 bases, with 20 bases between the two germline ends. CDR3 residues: CASSSGGPSFSEQFF. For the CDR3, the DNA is TGTGCCAGCAGTTCCGGGGGCCCATCTTTCTCAGAGCAGTTCTTC.

This CDR3 is CASSGGPRTDSNQPQHF. The CDR3 bases are TGTGCCAGCAGTGGAGGGCCACGGACAGATAGCAATCAGCCCCAGCATTTT. The chain recombines TRBV6-1 with TRBJ1-5; D perhaps matches TRBD1 (6 bases). Trimming pared 4 bases from V and 0 bases from J, leaving 16 bases between. CDR3 length: 17 residues. Germline-derived CDR1 and CDR2 are MNHNS and SASEGT.

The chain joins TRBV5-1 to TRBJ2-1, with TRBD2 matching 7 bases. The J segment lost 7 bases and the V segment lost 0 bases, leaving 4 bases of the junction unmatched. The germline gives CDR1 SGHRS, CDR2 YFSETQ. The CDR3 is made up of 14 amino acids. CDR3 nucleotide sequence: TGCGCCAGCAGCTTGGGAGCGGGAATGAATGAGCAGTTCTTC. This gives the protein CASSLGAGMNEQFF.

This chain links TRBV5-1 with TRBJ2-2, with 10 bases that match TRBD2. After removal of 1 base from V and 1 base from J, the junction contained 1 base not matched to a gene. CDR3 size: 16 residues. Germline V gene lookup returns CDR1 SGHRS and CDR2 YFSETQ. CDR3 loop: CASSLTSGKNTGELFF. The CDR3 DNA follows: TGCGCCAGCAGCTTGACTAGCGGGAAGAACACCGGGGAGCTGTTTTTT.

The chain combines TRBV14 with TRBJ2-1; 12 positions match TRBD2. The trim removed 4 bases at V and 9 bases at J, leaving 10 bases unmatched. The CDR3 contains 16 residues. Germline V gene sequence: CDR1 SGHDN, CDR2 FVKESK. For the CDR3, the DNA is TGTGCCAGCAGCCCCCTAGCGGGAGGGCCTGAGAGTGAGCAGTTCTTC. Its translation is CASSPLAGGPESEQFF.

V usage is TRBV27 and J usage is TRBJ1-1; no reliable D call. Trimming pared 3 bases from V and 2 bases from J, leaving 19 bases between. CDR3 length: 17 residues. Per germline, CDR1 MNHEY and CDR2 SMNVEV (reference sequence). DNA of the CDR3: TGTGCCAGCAGTTTCTCCCCTCGGGGTATAGGAAACACTGAAGCTTTCTTT. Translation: CASSFSPRGIGNTEAFF.

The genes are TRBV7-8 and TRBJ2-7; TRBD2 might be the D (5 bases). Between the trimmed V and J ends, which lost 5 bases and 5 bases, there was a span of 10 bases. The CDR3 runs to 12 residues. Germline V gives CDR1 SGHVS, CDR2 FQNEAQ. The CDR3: CASSRAGNEQYF. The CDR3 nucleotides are TGTGCCAGCAGCCGCGCGGGTAACGAGCAGTACTTC. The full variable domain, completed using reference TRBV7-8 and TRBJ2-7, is GAGVSQSPRYKVAKRGQDVALRCDPISGHVSLFWYQQALGQGPEFLTYFQNEAQLDKSGLPSDRFFAERPEGSVSTLKIQRTQQEDSAVYLCASSRAGNEQYFGPGTRLTVT.